The sequence of this T cell receptor (beta chain) was determined in a study of blood T cell repertoires in COVID-19. On the study more broadly: PBMCs, B-cell-depleted T cells, or T cells were the source of the cDNA or gDNA that made up the material.

J was trimmed by 2 bases and V by 0 bases; bases with no gene match: 3. The CDR3 length is 15 residues. The germline CDR1 and CDR2 sequences are SGHRS and YFSETQ. In the original workflow: Reference gene primer amplification in the assay estimated nucleated cell counts. Assay: immunoSEQ multiplex PCR; the TCRdb copy retains only in-frame clones and omits some. From that table come the V and J calls and clone size; the DNA was used to work out D and trimming. The sample holds 68,000 or so clones, over 60% seen once. The rearrangement joins TRBV5-1 to TRBJ2-7, with 9 bases lining up with TRBD1. Material for sequencing was peripheral blood. This clonotype originated in a human donor in a cohort sampled during active COVID-19. The CDR3 nucleotides read TGCGCCAGCAGCTTGGGAGGGACAGGGACCTACGAGCAGTACTTC. Translation: CASSLGGTGTYEQYF. Looking up the rest from reference TRBV5-1 and TRBJ2-7 gives the full variable domain: KAGVTQTPRYLIKTRGQQVTLSCSPISGHRSVSWYQQTPGQGLQFLFEYFSETQRNKGNFPGRFSGRQFSNSRSEMNVSTLELGDSALYLCASSLGGTGTYEQYFGPGTRLTVT.